The sequence of this T cell receptor beta chain was determined in a study of T cells in Graves' hyperthyroidism and ophthalmopathy. V trimming: 1 base; J trimming: 1 base; junction bases outside the gene matches: 13. This CDR3 contains 19 residues. Germline CDR1 SGHVS, CDR2 FNYEAQ. Authors of the study amplified TCR beta CDR3 regions from RNA transcripts. Using the HTBI primer set, a first-round RT-PCR was run on the TCR CDR3. TCRdb analysed the multiplex PCR reads with MiXCR anew, one entry per CDR3 protein. The sample yields roughly 180,000 distinct CDR3 sequences, about 9% seen once. This clonotype has a count of ten or more. The antigen remains undetermined. Patients were excluded for uncontrolled infection, other autoimmune disease, pregnancy or lactation. The study collected blood at first hyperthyroidism diagnosis, before any ophthalmopathy symptoms arose. Around 10 ml fresh peripheral blood yielded the PBMCs.

Study-level findings and limits: The majority of expanded thyroid clonotypes above 0.001 also appeared in blood.

The origin of this receptor is a woman younger than 30 with Graves' hyperthyroidism that later progressed to Graves' ophthalmopathy. The sequenced sample was blood. The V and J genes are TRBV7-6 and TRBJ1-2; 9 bases align to TRBD1. CDR3 nucleotides: TGTGCCAGCAGCTTAGTTCGCGGGACAGGGAACCCGATTAACTATGGCTACACCTTC. Translating it yields CASSLVRGTGNPINYGYTF.